This is a list of T cell receptor beta chains from one sample in a study of patients and donors after allogeneic stem cell transplantation. MiXCR, applied by TCRdb to the RT-PCR reads, yields one record per CDR3 protein. The sample contains approximately 430,000 distinct CDR3 sequences, 16% of which appear only once. Sequencing input: blood, either unsorted or a sorted T cell fraction (not recorded which). All receptors derive from a human donor who was either an allogeneic HSCT recipient or a stem cell or donor lymphocyte infusion donor (not recorded which). It is not recorded whose cells these are; they may come from a transplant donor. Both conserved end residues are part of each CDR3. The D gene is left open where the match is weak. The listing skips clone size in some rows; elsewhere it reads once, few, many or a size class.

d_call	v_call	j_call	clone_size	cdr3_aa	cdr3_nt
.	TRBV7-9	TRBJ2-7	.	CASSFPSYEQYF	TGTGCCAGCAGCTTCCCCTCCTACGAGCAGTACTTC
.	TRBV7-8	TRBJ2-7	.	CASSLVGTAYEQYF	TGTGCCAGCAGCTTAGTAGGGACGGCCTACGAGCAGTACTTC
.	TRBV6-1	TRBJ1-6	few	CASSTGPQVSPLHF	TGTGCCAGCAGTACCGGGCCGCAGGTTTCACCCCTCCACTTT
.	TRBV12-3/TRBV12-4	TRBJ2-7	few	CASSLSVPGEQYF	TGTGCCAGCAGTTTATCCGTCCCTGGCGAGCAGTACTTC
TRBD1	TRBV29-1	TRBJ1-1	few	CSPLRDRAKNTEAFF	TGCAGCCCACTCCGAGACAGGGCGAAGAACACTGAAGCTTTCTTT
TRBD2	TRBV11-3	TRBJ2-1	once	CASSRGGGNEQFF	TGTGCCAGCAGCCGCGGGGGGGGTAATGAGCAGTTCTTC
.	TRBV12-5	TRBJ2-1	.	CASGVSEGNYNEQFF	TGTGCTAGTGGTGTAAGCGAGGGGAACTACAATGAGCAGTTCTTC
.	TRBV20-1	TRBJ1-2	few	CSATAGDYGYTF	TGCAGTGCAACGGCAGGGGACTATGGCTACACCTTC
.	TRBV4-2	TRBJ1-1	.	CASSQDSAGRAFF	TGTGCCAGCAGCCAAGATTCGGCGGGAAGAGCTTTCTTT
.	TRBV7-6	TRBJ2-7	many	CASSSLSYEQYF	TGTGCCAGCAGCTCCCTCTCCTACGAGCAGTACTTC
TRBD2	TRBV9	TRBJ2-4	few	CASSVVAGGPGNIQYF	TGTGCCAGCAGCGTAGTTGCGGGAGGGCCTGGAAACATTCAGTACTTC
TRBD1	TRBV7-3	TRBJ1-6	.	CASFSPGQHNSPLHF	TGTGCCAGCTTCTCCCCGGGACAGCATAATTCACCCCTCCACTTT
.	TRBV2	TRBJ2-3	.	CASGREQIDTQYF	TGTGCCAGCGGCCGGGAGCAAATAGATACGCAGTATTTT
.	TRBV20-1	TRBJ1-2	few	CSATQGSLASGSYTF	TGCAGTGCCACACAGGGATCGTTGGCAAGCGGTAGCTACACCTTC
.	TRBV7-9	TRBJ2-7	.	CASSPRGDHEQYF	TGTGCCAGCAGCCCCAGGGGCGACCACGAGCAGTACTTC
TRBD1	TRBV20-1	TRBJ2-1	.	CSARGGRGGQGAVGEQFF	TGCAGTGCTAGAGGGGGTAGGGGCGGACAGGGGGCTGTCGGTGAGCAGTTCTTC
.	TRBV12-3/TRBV12-4	TRBJ2-7	.	CASSGRGGGEQYF	TGTGCCAGCAGTGGTAGGGGGGGAGGCGAGCAGTACTTC
.	TRBV10-3	TRBJ1-2	few	CAIKGAGENGYTF	TGTGCCATCAAGGGTGCCGGTGAGAATGGCTACACCTTC
TRBD2	TRBV27	TRBJ2-3	.	CASSLSPLAGITDTQYF	TGTGCCAGCAGTCTCTCCCCGCTAGCGGGAATCACAGATACGCAGTATTTT
.	TRBV10-3	TRBJ2-4	.	CATLQRISIFLAKNIQYF	TGTGCCACCTTACAACGGATATCTATTTTTTTAGCCAAAAACATTCAGTACTTC
TRBD2	TRBV4-2	TRBJ2-2	few	CASSRLSGGLAGELFF	TGTGCCAGCAGCCGACTTAGCGGGGGATTGGCCGGGGAGCTGTTTTTT
.	TRBV20-1	TRBJ1-1	few	CSARLGSNTEAFF	TGCAGTGCTAGACTCGGGTCGAACACTGAAGCTTTCTTT
.	TRBV27	TRBJ2-3	few	CASSLYGEADTQYF	TGTGCCAGCAGTTTATACGGCGAAGCAGATACGCAGTATTTT
.	TRBV12-3/TRBV12-4	TRBJ1-2	few	CASSPRGALDGYTF	TGTGCCAGCAGCCCTCGAGGGGCCTTGGATGGCTACACCTTC
.	TRBV7-7	TRBJ2-1	once	CASSLRRERYNEQFF	TGTGCCAGCAGCTTAAGGCGGGAAAGGTACAATGAGCAGTTCTTC
.	TRBV20-1	TRBJ2-3	few	CSAKVGGIEDTQYF	TGCAGTGCAAAAGTTGGGGGGATAGAAGATACGCAGTATTTT
.	TRBV27	TRBJ1-2	few	CASRGPEGLIGGYTF	TGTGCCAGCAGGGGGCCGGAGGGGCTAATAGGGGGCTACACCTTC
.	TRBV29-1	TRBJ1-4	few	CSVLGRGNEKLFF	TGCAGCGTTTTAGGGAGAGGGAATGAAAAACTGTTTTTT
.	TRBV27	TRBJ2-1	.	CATRGGNNEQFF	TGTGCCACACGAGGAGGGAACAATGAGCAGTTCTTC
.	TRBV12-3/TRBV12-4	TRBJ2-5	few	CASSLGGNQETQYF	TGTGCCAGCAGTTTAGGAGGGAACCAAGAGACCCAGTACTTC
TRBD2	TRBV5-1	TRBJ2-3	.	CASSRTSGGADTQYF	TGCGCCAGCAGTAGGACTAGCGGGGGGGCAGATACGCAGTATTTT
.	TRBV3-1	TRBJ2-1	many	CASSHGVGSNEQFF	TGTGCCAGCAGCCATGGAGTGGGCTCCAATGAGCAGTTCTTC
.	TRBV5-1	TRBJ2-1	.	CASSPGSRAYNEQFF	TGCGCCAGCAGCCCCGGAAGCAGAGCCTACAATGAGCAGTTCTTC
.	TRBV15	TRBJ2-3	few	CATSERIGPDTQYF	TGTGCCACCAGCGAGAGGATCGGGCCAGATACGCAGTATTTT
.	TRBV20-1	TRBJ2-3	once	CSAGYVDTQYF	TGCAGTGCCGGATATGTTGATACGCAGTATTTT
TRBD1	TRBV11-1	TRBJ2-1	.	CASSLSAGGFLLRAGEQFF	TGTGCCAGCAGCTTATCGGCAGGGGGTTTCCTATTGAGGGCCGGTGAGCAGTTCTTC
TRBD1	TRBV20-1	TRBJ2-7	few	CSALNRGEQYF	TGCAGTGCTTTAAACAGGGGCGAGCAGTACTTC
TRBD1	TRBV30	TRBJ1-2	.	CAWSEGTGMYYGYTF	TGTGCCTGGAGCGAAGGGACAGGGATGTACTATGGCTACACCTTC
.	TRBV15	TRBJ2-5	.	CATSRARTGTRYQETQYF	TGTGCCACCAGCAGAGCCCGGACCGGGACAAGGTACCAAGAGACCCAGTACTTC
TRBD2	TRBV5-1	TRBJ2-5	.	CASSPKDSSGSETQYF	TGCGCCAGCAGCCCCAAGGATTCTAGCGGGAGCGAGACCCAGTACTTC
.	TRBV12-3/TRBV12-4	TRBJ2-7	few	CASSSGRTRGLEQYF	TGTGCCAGCAGTTCAGGACGCACCCGGGGTCTCGAGCAGTACTTC
TRBD2	TRBV9	TRBJ2-1	many	CASSPTSGLSYNEQFF	TGTGCCAGCAGCCCGACTAGCGGGCTTTCCTACAATGAGCAGTTCTTC
TRBD1	TRBV5-1	TRBJ2-5	.	CASSGRTGNIQETQYF	TGCGCCAGCAGCGGTAGGACAGGCAATATTCAAGAGACCCAGTACTTC
.	TRBV30	TRBJ2-1	.	CAWSRDSEQFF	TGTGCCTGGAGCCGGGACTCAGAGCAGTTCTTC
.	TRBV7-2	TRBJ2-1	many	CASSSWGGYEQFF	TGTGCCAGCAGCTCCTGGGGGGGCTATGAGCAGTTCTTC
TRBD1	TRBV20-1	TRBJ1-1	.	CNAFRTGSAEAFF	TGCAATGCATTTCGGACAGGGAGCGCTGAAGCTTTCTTT
TRBD1	TRBV5-6	TRBJ1-2	few	CASSLDRGTGPLSNYGYTF	TGTGCCAGCAGCTTGGATCGAGGGACAGGGCCTCTTTCTAACTATGGCTACACCTTC
.	TRBV7-9	TRBJ2-1	.	CASSPRGRFGGEQFF	TGTGCCAGCAGCCCGCGGGGGCGTTTTGGGGGTGAGCAGTTCTTC
TRBD1	TRBV5-5	TRBJ2-4	few	CASHQSRQGAYIQYF	TGTGCCAGCCATCAATCCAGACAGGGGGCTTACATTCAGTACTTC
.	TRBV20-1	TRBJ2-5	few	CSVDRPPKQETQYF	TGCAGTGTAGATAGACCGCCGAAACAAGAGACCCAGTACTTC
.	TRBV5-1	TRBJ2-7	many	CASSLQGTAYEQYF	TGCGCCAGCAGCTTGCAGGGAACCGCCTACGAGCAGTACTTC
.	TRBV12-3/TRBV12-4	TRBJ2-2	many	CASSLIPTWELFF	TGTGCCAGCAGTTTAATCCCAACTTGGGAGCTGTTTTTT
.	TRBV9	TRBJ1-1	few	CASSVALNTEAFF	TGTGCCAGCAGCGTAGCGCTGAACACTGAAGCTTTCTTT
.	TRBV12-5	TRBJ1-1	few	CASALLAGTEAFF	TGTGCTAGTGCCCTCCTCGCGGGGACTGAAGCTTTCTTT
.	TRBV12-3/TRBV12-4	TRBJ2-1	few	CASSPSKNEQFF	TGTGCCAGCAGCCCCAGTAAGAATGAGCAGTTCTTC
.	TRBV20-1	TRBJ1-1	few	CSARGGQNTEAFF	TGCAGTGCTAGAGGGGGCCAGAACACTGAAGCTTTCTTT
TRBD1	TRBV18	TRBJ2-7	few	CASSPPPRGREQYF	TGTGCCAGCTCACCACCACCGAGGGGGCGCGAGCAGTACTTC